The 18 T cell receptor beta chains reported below all come from one sample, sequenced in a study of CD8+CD57+ T cells in acquired aplastic anemia. Template material for TCR beta VDJ and CDR3 profiling consisted of genomic DNA. MiXCR, run by TCRdb on the reads, gives a single entry per CDR3 protein. The data contain about 210,000 distinct CDR3 sequences, around 63% of them seen just once; the ten biggest clones take up less than 30%. Source material: sorted CD4+, CD8+, or CD8+CD57+ T cells (not recorded which) from PBMCs. Receptors originate from a human donor in good health.

In the case of this clonotype: The CDR3 does not close with the conserved phenylalanine or tryptophan, likely indicating a read error. The chain links TRBV10-3 to TRBJ2-5; no firm D call. The length of the CDR3 is 13 residues. The V end lost 0 bases, the J end lost 5 bases, and 7 bases lay between the germline ends. Germline V CDR1 and CDR2: ENHRY, SYGVKD. CDR3 sequence reads: CAISESTPETQYS. CDR3 DNA: TGTGCCATCAGTGAGTCGACTCCGGAGACCCAGTACTCC.

This clonotype came up many times. V gene TRBV6-1 combines with J gene TRBJ1-5; 7 positions agree with TRBD1. CDR1 and CDR2 from the germline V gene are MNHNS and SASEGT. V shed 5 bases and J 1 base; nucleotides not matched to a gene: 8. The CDR3 loop spans 16 amino acids. The CDR3 is CASSLGEQGSNQPQHF. CDR3 nucleotides: TGTGCCAGCAGTTTGGGGGAACAGGGGAGCAATCAGCCCCAGCATTTT.

Of note for this clonotype: One end of the junction does not line up with germline, which may come from a read error. The chain employs TRBV10-3 and TRBJ2-5, with 8 bases fitting TRBD2. Germline CDR1 is ENHRY and CDR2 is SYGVKD. The CDR3 contains 13 residues. CDR3 DNA: TGTGCCAGCAGTTGGACTAGCAGGGAGACCCAGTACTTC. It encodes CASSWTSRETQYF.

The chain has TRBV5-1 and TRBJ2-7; 11 bases fit TRBD1. This CDR3 comprises 15 residues. Germline V gives CDR1 SGHRS, CDR2 YFSETQ. V lost 0 bases and J lost 6; bases outside the gene matches: 5. CDR3 residues: CASSLGDRGSVEQYF. Written as DNA, the CDR3 is TGCGCCAGCAGCTTGGGGGACAGGGGGTCGGTCGAGCAGTACTTC. Full variable domain (remainder filled in from reference TRBV5-1 and TRBJ2-7): KAGVTQTPRYLIKTRGQQVTLSCSPISGHRSVSWYQQTPGQGLQFLFEYFSETQRNKGNFPGRFSGRQFSNSRSEMNVSTLELGDSALYLCASSLGDRGSVEQYFGPGTRLTVT.

V and J are TRBV11-2 and TRBJ2-5; a weak D match, TRBD1 (6 bases). V lost 1 base and J lost 6, with 9 bases in between. The germline V gene encodes CDR1 SGHAT and CDR2 FQNNGV. This CDR3 contains 13 residues. The CDR3 region is CASSLAGVKTQYF. CDR3 DNA sequence: TGTGCCAGCAGCTTAGCAGGGGTGAAGACCCAGTACTTC. The whole variable domain, remainder taken from reference TRBV11-2 and TRBJ2-5, is EAGVAQSPRYKIIEKRQSVAFWCNPISGHATLYWYQQILGQGPKLLIQFQNNGVVDDSQLPKDRFSAERLKGVDSTLKIQPAKLEDSAVYLCASSLAGVKTQYFGPGTRLLVL.

There are a few counts of this clonotype. CDR3 bases: TGTGCCAGTAGTCCCCAGGGTTCCGCTAACTATGGCTACACCTTC. It specifies CASSPQGSANYGYTF. The chain uses TRBV19 and TRBJ1-2, with D tentatively TRBD1 (5 bases). V lost 5 bases, J lost 0 bases, and 13 bases lay in between. The CDR3 extends over 15 amino acids. CDR1 and CDR2 from the germline V gene are LNHDA and SQIVND (reference sequence).

The chain couples TRBV2 to TRBJ2-7; 9 positions match TRBD2. The V gene end was trimmed by 3 bases and the J gene end by 3 bases; junction bases not matched to a gene: 3. Germline V gene sequence: CDR1 SNHLY, CDR2 FYNNEI. The length of the CDR3 is 14 residues. The CDR3 loop reads CASSDSGGVYEQYF. In DNA, the CDR3 is TGTGCCAGCAGTGATAGCGGGGGAGTCTACGAGCAGTACTTC.

This clonotype appeared many times. V and J are TRBV19 and TRBJ1-1; D call uncertain. Trimming left V 0 bases short and J 6 bases short, with 5 bases between. The V gene's germline CDR1 is LNHDA and CDR2 SQIVND (reference sequence). This CDR3 spans 12 amino acids. CDR3 loop: CASSIEPAEAFF. CDR3 nucleotide sequence: TGTGCCAGTAGTATAGAACCTGCTGAAGCTTTCTTT.

The CDR3 nucleotides read TGTGCCAGCAGCGTAGGGGGAGGGAGGGTCGATGAGCAGTTCTTC. Its translation is CASSVGGGRVDEQFF. The rearrangement links TRBV9 to TRBJ2-1, with 7 positions matching TRBD2. Germline-derived CDR1 and CDR2 are SGDLS and YYNGEE. The junction had 8 bases not matched to a gene; V was cut back by 0 bases and J by 8 bases. The CDR3 runs to 15 residues.

The gene calls are TRBV5-1 and TRBJ2-5; the match to TRBD2 covers 10 bases. The germline CDR1 and CDR2 sequences are SGHRS and YFSETQ. The V and J ends lost 4 bases and 0 bases, in that order; junction bases with no gene match: 3. This CDR3 is built from 15 residues. The CDR3 DNA sequence: TGCGCCAGCAGCGTACTAGCGGGGCACCAAGAGACCCAGTACTTC. This translates into CASSVLAGHQETQYF.

This clonotype was counted ten times or more. At one boundary the junction diverges from the germline segment, which might be a read error. The chain employs TRBV7-9 and TRBJ2-7; TRBD2 matches 9 bases. The CDR3 runs to 13 residues. CDR1 and CDR2 from the germline V gene are SEHNR and FQNEAQ (reference sequence). As DNA, the CDR3 is TGTGCCAGCAGCGTAGCGGGAGCCATCGAGCAGTACTTC. Its translation is CASSVAGAIEQYF.

This rearrangement joins TRBV20-1 to TRBJ2-5, with 10 bases that match TRBD1. CDR1 is DFQATT, CDR2 SNEGSKA, per germline (reference sequence). J was trimmed by 10 bases and V by 0 bases; bases with no gene match: 2. The CDR3 consists of 12 residues. The CDR3 region is CSAREDRGDQYF. CDR3 DNA: TGCAGTGCTAGAGAGGACAGGGGGGACCAGTACTTC.

In its sample, this clonotype was seen many times. The chain recombines TRBV4-2 with TRBJ2-2; D is unclear. The CDR3 length is 13 residues. The germline gives CDR1 LGHNA, CDR2 YNFKEQ. Trimming stripped 2 bases from V and 6 bases from J, with 7 bases between. CDR3 sequence reads: CASSQNSAGELFF. DNA for the CDR3: TGTGCCAGCAGCCAAAACTCTGCCGGGGAGCTGTTTTTT.

The chain recombines TRBV29-1 with TRBJ2-7; D is perhaps TRBD1 (5 bases). The V gene lost 4 bases and the J gene lost 6 bases, with 43 bases spanning the gap. From germline, CDR1 is SQVTM and CDR2 ANQGSEA. The CDR3 has 22 amino acids. The CDR3 loop reads CSVAGEPLTGSQVLPLPGEQYF. DNA of the CDR3: TGCAGCGTTGCAGGAGAACCCTTGACCGGGTCACAGGTGCTCCCCCTCCCTGGCGAGCAGTACTTC.

There are many counts of this clonotype. The V and J genes are TRBV7-8 and TRBJ1-1; the match to TRBD1 covers 7 bases. CDR1 is SGHVS, CDR2 FQNEAQ, per germline. The V and J ends lost 5 bases and 0 bases, in that order; junction bases with no gene match: 9. This CDR3 contains 16 residues. The chain's CDR3 is CASSIIPQGMNTEAFF. The CDR3 nucleotides are TGTGCCAGCAGCATAATCCCACAGGGGATGAACACTGAAGCTTTCTTT. Filled out from reference TRBV7-8 and TRBJ1-1, the complete variable domain reads GAGVSQSPRYKVAKRGQDVALRCDPISGHVSLFWYQQALGQGPEFLTYFQNEAQLDKSGLPSDRFFAERPEGSVSTLKIQRTQQEDSAVYLCASSIIPQGMNTEAFFGQGTRLTVV.

A note on this clonotype: A junction boundary mismatches the germline segment, possibly from a read error. The J gene is TRBJ1-1, the V gene TRBV19; D not resolved. There are 12 residues in the CDR3. Germline V lookup: CDR1 LNHDA, CDR2 SQIVND (reference sequence). The CDR3 here is CASKRPNTEAFF. The CDR3 coding sequence is TGCGCCAGTAAACGACCTAACACTGAAGCTTTCTTT.

V and J are TRBV2 and TRBJ2-5; tentative D call: TRBD2 (5 bases). Trimming removed 2 bases from V and 5 bases from J, with 12 bases in between. The CDR3 extends over 14 amino acids. Per the germline V gene, CDR1 is SNHLY and CDR2 is FYNNEI. CDR3 protein: CASSELGVGETQYF. The CDR3 DNA is TGTGCCAGCAGTGAACTCGGGGTGGGGGAGACCCAGTACTTC.

The chain uses TRBV5-1 and TRBJ2-7; perhaps TRBD1 as D (6 bases). Trimming cost V 7 bases and J 5 bases, with 16 bases left between them. Germline CDR1 is SGHRS and CDR2 is YFSETQ. This CDR3 is 13 amino acids long. CDR3 DNA: TGCGCCAGCTCCGCCGGCAGGGGCGACGAGCAGTACTTC. It is translated as CASSAGRGDEQYF.